This T cell receptor beta chain emerged from a study of early T cells in non-severe SARS-CoV-2 infection. The CDR3 loop spans 16 amino acids. Germline V gene lookup returns CDR1 SEHNR and CDR2 FQNEAQ (reference sequence). V shed 4 bases and J shed 2 bases, with 17 bases lying between them. General study results and limits: Matching against VDJdb likely underestimated virus-specific expansions, favoring anti-spike CD8.

This clonotype came up a few times. Its antigen is undetermined. Each cDNA molecule carried a unique molecular identifier. TCRdb re-analysed the 5' RACE reads in MiXCR, keeping a single row per CDR3 protein. The repertoire holds tens of thousands of distinct CDR3 sequences, approximately 4% seen once, with around 2.9% in the top ten. The sequencing input was whole blood. The rearrangement joins TRBV7-9 to TRBJ2-5; D remains unclear. The clonotype comes from an adult who was a healthcare worker with PCR-confirmed SARS-CoV-2 infection or an uninfected control (not recorded which). Here the CDR3 reads CASSYLGIGRQETQYF. CDR3 in DNA: TGTGCCAGCAGCTACCTAGGAATAGGACGGCAAGAGACCCAGTACTTC.